These 14 T cell receptor beta chains originate from one sample sequenced in a study of identical twins (dated by TCRdb to 2016 to 2018). Receptor amplification or capture employed 5' RACE. The sequencer listed for this sample is Illumina HiSeq 2000. TCRdb cleaned the public reads at Q25 with fastp, built clones with MiXCR and kept in-frame beta chains. CDR3 protein duplicates are merged, each entry listing the most common genes and DNA. In this sample the table shows approximately 230,000 distinct CDR3 sequences, about 14% of which occur a single time. The biggest ten clones account for around 9.5% of the sample. Source material: memory (CD45RO+) T cells sorted from blood. The cell subset or site label here, explained by the study, means: CD45RO+ enriched T cells. The origin of the receptors is a woman younger than 35 in good health.

This clonotype was seen only a few times. This chain connects TRBV7-6 to TRBJ2-1; D is possibly TRBD2 (7 bases). CDR1 and CDR2 (germline): SGHVS, FNYEAQ. Trimming took 8 bases from V and 2 from J, leaving 16 bases between them. This CDR3 is 15 amino acids long. CDR3 sequence: CASRRGGGPYNEQFF. In nucleotides, the CDR3 is TGTGCCAGCCGCCGAGGGGGGGGCCCCTACAATGAGCAGTTCTTC.

In its sample, this clonotype was seen a few times. The J gene is TRBJ1-2, the V gene TRBV9; TRBD1 matches 8 bases. This CDR3 spans 15 amino acids. CDR1 and CDR2 from the germline V gene are SGDLS and YYNGEE. The J segment lost 4 bases and the V segment lost 0 bases, leaving 5 bases of the junction unmatched. The chain's CDR3 is CASSVGGQAFYGYTF. The CDR3 coding sequence is TGTGCCAGCAGCGTAGGGGGACAGGCGTTCTATGGCTACACCTTC.

This clonotype showed up just a few times. This chain joins TRBV12-3 or TRBV12-4 and TRBJ2-3, with 10 bases fitting TRBD2. The ends lost 6 bases at V and 4 bases at J; junction bases unmatched: 7. CDR3 length: 15 residues. The CDR3 loop is CASSPASGRADTQYF. In DNA form, the CDR3 reads TGTGCCAGCAGCCCGGCTAGCGGGAGAGCAGATACGCAGTATTTT.

This clonotype was detected only a few times. The V call is TRBV20-1, the J call TRBJ2-7, with D possibly matching TRBD2 (6 bases). The CDR3 extends over 17 amino acids. Germline V gene lookup returns CDR1 DFQATT and CDR2 SNEGSKA (reference sequence). Trimming removed 0 bases at V and 3 bases at J, with 21 bases between. For the CDR3, the DNA is TGCAGTGCTAGAGAAAGTCGGGGACTCCAGGGAGTCTACGAGCAGTACTTC. Translated, it gives CSARESRGLQGVYEQYF.

The V gene is TRBV20-1, the J gene TRBJ2-1; a weak D match, TRBD1 (7 bases). The V end was cut by 8 bases, the J end by 0 bases, with 11 bases between. There are 13 residues in the CDR3. Germline CDR1 and CDR2: DFQATT and SNEGSKA (reference sequence). In DNA form, the CDR3 reads TGCAGTTATCAGGGGGGCTCCTACAATGAGCAGTTCTTC. Its protein is CSYQGGSYNEQFF.

This clonotype was found a few times. The J gene is TRBJ2-1, the V gene TRBV3-1; D remains ambiguous. Trimming removed 6 bases at V and 8 bases at J, with 11 bases between. CDR1 is LGHDT and CDR2 is YNNKEL in the germline V gene (reference sequence). The CDR3 spans 12 residues. The DNA for the CDR3 is TGTGCCAGCAGTCGGAGCTGGGATGAGCAGTTCTTC. Amino acid sequence: CASSRSWDEQFF.

This clonotype was seen more than once but under ten times. The chain couples TRBV12-3 or TRBV12-4 to TRBJ2-2; TRBD1 aligns across 9 bases. The CDR3 sequence is 15 residues long. Trimming cost V 5 bases and J 6 bases; bases outside gene matches: 7. The CDR3 sequence: CASSAGDREAGELFF. The CDR3, as DNA: TGTGCCAGCAGTGCGGGGGACAGGGAGGCCGGGGAGCTGTTTTTT.

The genes are TRBV3-1 and TRBJ1-2; TRBD1 matches 8 bases. Per the germline V gene, CDR1 is LGHDT and CDR2 is YNNKEL (reference sequence). The CDR3 length is 14 residues. Trimming cost V 2 bases and J 6 bases; bases outside gene matches: 5. DNA of the CDR3: TGTGCCAGCAGCCAAACCCGGACAGGGCATGGCTACACCTTC. Its protein is CASSQTRTGHGYTF.

Points on this clonotype: Possible read error: a much larger clone is one base away. This rearrangement joins TRBV5-1 to TRBJ2-1; 9 bases line up with TRBD2. The germline V gene encodes CDR1 SGHRS and CDR2 YFSETQ. CDR3 length: 16 amino acids. DNA of the CDR3: TGCGCCAGCAGCTCAGCGGGGGGATTCTCCTACAATGAGCACTTCTTC. Protein sequence: CASSSAGGFSYNEHFF. The full variable domain, with the rest looked up from reference TRBV5-1 and TRBJ2-1, is KAGVTQTPRYLIKTRGQQVTLSCSPISGHRSVSWYQQTPGQGLQFLFEYFSETQRNKGNFPGRFSGRQFSNSRSEMNVSTLELGDSALYLCASSSAGGFSYNEHFFGPGTRLTVL.

The V and J genes are TRBV6-5 and TRBJ2-1; 8 bases are shared with TRBD1. The CDR3 is made up of 15 amino acids. The V gene's germline CDR1 is MNHEY and CDR2 SVGAGI. Germline trimming cut 3 bases from V and 8 bases from J; bases unmatched to any gene: 9. CDR3 sequence reads: CASSYSGTGRDEQFF. The CDR3 DNA follows: TGTGCCAGCAGTTATTCTGGGACAGGAAGAGATGAGCAGTTCTTC.

This clonotype was detected ten times or more. The rearrangement joins TRBV5-1 to TRBJ2-1; D ambiguous. Germline CDR1 is SGHRS and CDR2 is YFSETQ. The CDR3 sequence is 13 residues long. Trimming took off 3 bases at V and 6 bases at J, with 10 bases between the two ends. Here the CDR3 reads CASSSTLPNEQFF. Here the CDR3 DNA reads TGCGCCAGCAGCTCAACTCTGCCCAATGAGCAGTTCTTC. The full variable domain, rest sourced from reference TRBV5-1 and TRBJ2-1, is KAGVTQTPRYLIKTRGQQVTLSCSPISGHRSVSWYQQTPGQGLQFLFEYFSETQRNKGNFPGRFSGRQFSNSRSEMNVSTLELGDSALYLCASSSTLPNEQFFGPGTRLTVL.

The chain couples TRBV7-2 to TRBJ2-1; D remains ambiguous. With 1 base removed from V and 6 bases from J, the gap between germline ends came to 13 bases. The CDR3 has 15 residues. The V gene's germline CDR1 is SGHTA and CDR2 FQGNSA. The CDR3 DNA sequence: TGTGCCAGCAGCTTAGTGGTTTCTCAAGGCAATGAGCAGTTCTTC. It yields the protein CASSLVVSQGNEQFF.

This clonotype was counted between two and nine times. The chain links TRBV20-1 to TRBJ2-1; either TRBD1 or TRBD2 may supply D (5 bases each). CDR1 DFQATT and CDR2 SNEGSKA come from the germline V gene (reference sequence). Trimming stripped 1 base from V and 9 bases from J, with 19 bases between. CDR3 size: 15 residues. This CDR3 is CSARGAGEGDGEQFF. The CDR3 DNA reads as TGCAGTGCTAGAGGGGCGGGCGAAGGGGATGGTGAGCAGTTCTTC.

Ten or more counts support this clonotype. This rearrangement joins TRBV5-1 to TRBJ2-1; D call uncertain. The CDR3 runs to 15 residues. The germline gives CDR1 SGHRS, CDR2 YFSETQ. Trimming stripped 0 bases from V and 2 bases from J, with 9 bases between. CDR3 in amino acids: CASSLDMGTYNEQFF. CDR3 DNA: TGCGCCAGCAGCTTGGATATGGGAACCTACAATGAGCAGTTCTTC.